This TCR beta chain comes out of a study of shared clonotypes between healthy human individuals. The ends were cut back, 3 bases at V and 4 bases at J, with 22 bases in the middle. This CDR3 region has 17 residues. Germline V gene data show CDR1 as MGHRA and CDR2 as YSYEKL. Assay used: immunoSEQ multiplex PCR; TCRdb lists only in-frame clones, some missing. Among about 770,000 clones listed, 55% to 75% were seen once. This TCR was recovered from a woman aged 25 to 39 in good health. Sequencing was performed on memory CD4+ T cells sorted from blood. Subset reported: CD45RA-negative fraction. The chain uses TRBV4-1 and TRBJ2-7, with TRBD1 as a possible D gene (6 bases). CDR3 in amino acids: CASSQGPGTPGLYEQYF. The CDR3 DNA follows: TGCGCCAGCAGCCAGGGGCCCGGGACACCGGGGTTGTACGAGCAGTACTTC.